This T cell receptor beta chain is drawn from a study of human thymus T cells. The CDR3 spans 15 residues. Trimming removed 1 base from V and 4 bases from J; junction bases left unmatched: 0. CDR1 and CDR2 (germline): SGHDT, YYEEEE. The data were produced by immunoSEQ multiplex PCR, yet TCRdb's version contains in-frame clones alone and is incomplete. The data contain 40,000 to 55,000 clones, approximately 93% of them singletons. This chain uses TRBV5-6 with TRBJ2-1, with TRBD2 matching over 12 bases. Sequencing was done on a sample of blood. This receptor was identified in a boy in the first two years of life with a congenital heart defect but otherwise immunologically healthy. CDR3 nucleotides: TGTGCCAGCAGCTTGACTAGCGGGGGGTACAATGAGCAGTTCTTC. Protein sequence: CASSLTSGGYNEQFF.